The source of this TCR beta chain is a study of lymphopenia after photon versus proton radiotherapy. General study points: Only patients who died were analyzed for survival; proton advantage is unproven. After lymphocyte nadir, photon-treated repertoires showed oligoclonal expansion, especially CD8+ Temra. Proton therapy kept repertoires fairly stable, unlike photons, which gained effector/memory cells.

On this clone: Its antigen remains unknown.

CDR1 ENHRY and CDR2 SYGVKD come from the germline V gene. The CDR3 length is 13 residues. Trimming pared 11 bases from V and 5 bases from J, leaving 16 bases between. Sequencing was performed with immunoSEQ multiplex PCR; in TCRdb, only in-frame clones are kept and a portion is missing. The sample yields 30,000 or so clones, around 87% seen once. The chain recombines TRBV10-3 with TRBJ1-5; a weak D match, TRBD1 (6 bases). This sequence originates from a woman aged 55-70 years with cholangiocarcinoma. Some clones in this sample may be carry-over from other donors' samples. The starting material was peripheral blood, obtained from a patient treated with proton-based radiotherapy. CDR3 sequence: CAAGTQIDQPQHF. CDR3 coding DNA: TGTGCCGCAGGGACACAGATTGATCAGCCCCAGCATTTT.